This TCR beta chain came from a study of T cells in Graves' hyperthyroidism and ophthalmopathy. On the study more broadly: At initial diagnosis, before any treatment had begun, peripheral blood was obtained. General study points: From stable hyperthyroidism, ophthalmopathy was set apart by a 13 V-J model.

In regard to this clonotype: Its antigen remains unknown.

Using RNA transcripts as the source, TCR beta CDR3 regions were amplified. Initially, a first-round RT-PCR of the TCR CDR3 employed the HTBI primer set. Via MiXCR, TCRdb re-called the multiplex PCR reads, giving one row per CDR3 protein. This sample has over 700,000 distinct CDR3 sequences; roughly 37% occur once, and the top ten carry more than 7%. Germline CDR1 and CDR2: SGHTA and FQGTGA. CDR3 length equals 15 residues. Deletions cut 2 bases from V and 9 bases from J, with 20 bases between. Graves' hyperthyroidism is called stable when ophthalmopathy does not progress within 18 months. V is TRBV7-3 and J is TRBJ2-7; D perhaps matches TRBD2 (7 bases). The material sequenced was blood. This receptor was obtained from a man between 18 and 35 years old with Graves' hyperthyroidism. CDR3 sequence reads: CASSLEGGLALGQYF. CDR3 sequence (DNA): TGTGCCAGCAGCTTAGAGGGGGGGCTAGCGCTAGGGCAGTACTTC.